This is a list of T cell receptor beta chains from one sample in a study of T cell responses to AZD1222 COVID-19 vaccine. Only in-frame clones appear in the TCRdb table, and some are missing; sequencing was by immunoSEQ multiplex PCR. The table shows approximately 80,000 clones, with over 75% occurring only once. Sequenced material: peripheral blood, taken 28 days after the second AZD1222 dose. Source of these receptors: an adult who received the AZD1222 COVID-19 vaccine. Both conserved end residues are part of each CDR3. D genes are given only for firm matches. Clone size is given for some rows only: seen once, a few or many times, or a class if the clone is expanded.

CDR3 DNA	CDR3 protein	V gene	clone size	J gene	D gene
TGTGCCAGCAGCTTGCTAGCGGGGGTAGAAGAGACCCAGTACTTC	CASSLLAGVEETQYF	TRBV5-5	few	TRBJ2-5	TRBD2
TGCAGTGCTAGCCGGGGATCTGAAGCTTTCTTT	CSASRGSEAFF	TRBV20-1	.	TRBJ1-1	.
TGTGCCAGCAGAAGTACAGGGGGCCCTGAAGCTTTCTTT	CASRSTGGPEAFF	TRBV5-4	.	TRBJ1-1	TRBD1
TGTGCCAGCAGGGAAGCAGACTATGGCTACACCTTC	CASREADYGYTF	TRBV2	.	TRBJ1-2	.
TGTGCCAGCAGCTTACGGGAGGATCCGATCAACTACGAGCAGTACTTC	CASSLREDPINYEQYF	TRBV7-8	.	TRBJ2-7	TRBD2
TGTGCCAGCAGTTTAGTACAAAGCAATCAGCCCCAGCATTTT	CASSLVQSNQPQHF	TRBV28	.	TRBJ1-5	.
TGCGCCAGCAGCTTGGGTGCAGGGGGCGATGCTGAAGCTTTCTTT	CASSLGAGGDAEAFF	TRBV5-1	.	TRBJ1-1	TRBD1
TGTGCCAGCAGCTTAGCCGGGCAGAAGGGTAAGGCTTTCTTT	CASSLAGQKGKAFF	TRBV7-9	.	TRBJ1-1	.
TGTGCCAGCAGCCATAATTCACCCCTCCACTTT	CASSHNSPLHF	TRBV11-2	.	TRBJ1-6	.
TGCGCCAGCAGCCAAAGAGGACAGGGGATATTAATGAACACTGAAGCTTTCTTT	CASSQRGQGILMNTEAFF	TRBV4-1	.	TRBJ1-1	TRBD1
TGCGCCAGCAGCTTGAATGTTCAGGCCACTGAAGCTTTCTTT	CASSLNVQATEAFF	TRBV5-1	.	TRBJ1-1	.
TGTGCCAGCAGTGAAGCGGCCAGCGGGGTAGTGTTGGATGAGCAGTTCTTC	CASSEAASGVVLDEQFF	TRBV2	.	TRBJ2-1	TRBD2
TGCAGTGCCGGGACCGAAATGGGCGCTTTCTTT	CSAGTEMGAFF	TRBV20-1	once	TRBJ1-1	.
TGTGCCAGCAGTTGGTCCAGGGTGACGTACGAGCAGTACTTC	CASSWSRVTYEQYF	TRBV6-2/TRBV6-3	.	TRBJ2-7	.
TGTGCCAGCAGTTACTCCGGGGGGATTAAAGAAGCTTTCTTT	CASSYSGGIKEAFF	TRBV6-5	.	TRBJ1-1	.
TGTGCCAGCAGCTCAGATGGCAGGGGGCCTGGAGATACGCAGTATTTT	CASSSDGRGPGDTQYF	TRBV7-9	.	TRBJ2-3	TRBD1
TGTGCCAGCAGCTTAGGGGGGGCGGTATGGGGTTCACCCCTCCACTTT	CASSLGGAVWGSPLHF	TRBV7-2	.	TRBJ1-6	.
TGTGCCAGTCGGGTAGGGGACAGGGGGCTCAATCAGCCCCAGCATTTT	CASRVGDRGLNQPQHF	TRBV28	once	TRBJ1-5	TRBD1
TGTGCCAGTAGGGACACAGGGGTAGGCGAGCAGTACTTC	CASRDTGVGEQYF	TRBV19	.	TRBJ2-7	TRBD1
TGTGCCACCAAGGGGGGCCCGAGCACAGATACGCAGTATTTT	CATKGGPSTDTQYF	TRBV24-1	once	TRBJ2-3	.
TGCAGCGTTGAACCCCTGAACACTGAAGCTTTCTTT	CSVEPLNTEAFF	TRBV29-1	.	TRBJ1-1	.
TGTGCCAGCTCACCGGACGACTGGGGAGGGTCACCCCTCCACTTT	CASSPDDWGGSPLHF	TRBV18	.	TRBJ1-6	.
TGTGCCAGCAGTCCCCAAACCCCAGACACCAATGAAAAACTGTTTTTT	CASSPQTPDTNEKLFF	TRBV27	.	TRBJ1-4	.
TGTGCCAGCAGCTTAGGGGCAGGGGCGGAACTGTTTTTT	CASSLGAGAELFF	TRBV11-3	once	TRBJ1-4	.
TGTGCCAGCAGTACCGGGACAGCCACTGAAGCTTTCTTT	CASSTGTATEAFF	TRBV2	.	TRBJ1-1	TRBD1
TGTGCCAGCAGCCCCAGGGTTCCTGGAAACACCATATATTTT	CASSPRVPGNTIYF	TRBV5-4	once	TRBJ1-3	.
TGTGCCAGCAGCTCGAGGACAGGGGGAAGTGAAAAACTGTTTTTT	CASSSRTGGSEKLFF	TRBV5-4	.	TRBJ1-4	TRBD1
TGTGCCAGCAGCCGGAACTACGAGCAGTACTTC	CASSRNYEQYF	TRBV3-1/TRBV3-2	once	TRBJ2-7	.